The source of this TCR beta chain is a study of blood T cell repertoires in COVID-19. TCRdb keeps only in-frame clones here, not all; method: immunoSEQ multiplex PCR. The table has about 66,000 clones, 70% to 90% seen once. Unmatched junction bases numbered 12, after V lost 7 bases and J lost 1 base. The germline V gene encodes CDR1 LNHDA and CDR2 SQIVND (reference sequence). The CDR3 contains 16 residues. The sequence came from a man aged 45-65 years with active COVID-19. The gene calls are TRBV19 and TRBJ1-1; 7 bases are a match to TRBD1. The sequenced sample was peripheral blood. The CDR3 region is CASILRQGKGNTEAFF. Here the CDR3 DNA reads TGTGCCAGTATTCTTAGACAGGGAAAAGGGAACACTGAAGCTTTCTTT.